The 13 T cell receptor beta chains below were found in one sample sequenced in a study of blood T cells in healthy people across ages. The authors ran a second PCR of roughly 7 to 11 cycles using a sample-barcoded 5' primer and a J-beta primer mix. One entry per CDR3 protein, called by TCRdb with MiXCR from the 5' RACE reads. The sample lists about 1.5 million distinct CDR3 sequences, under 55% occurring once. The sequenced sample consisted of blood. The receptors stem from a woman aged 18 to 35 in good health.

The genes are TRBV29-1 and TRBJ2-1; a possible D gene is TRBD2 (6 bases). CDR1 and CDR2 from the germline V gene are SQVTM and ANQGSEA. The V end was cut by 5 bases, the J end by 4 bases, with 21 bases between. The CDR3 totals 16 residues. The DNA of the CDR3 is TGCAGCGTTTACGAGCCGTGGGGGACTCCGTACAATGAGCAGTTCTTC. Its translation: CSVYEPWGTPYNEQFF.

This clonotype was seen only a few times. The CDR3 protein is CATSVGGTYTGELFF. The CDR3 nucleotides are TGTGCCACCAGTGTCGGCGGGACCTACACCGGGGAGCTGTTTTTT. The genes are TRBV24-1 and TRBJ2-2, with D perhaps matching TRBD2 (6 bases). V was shortened by 5 bases and J by 3 bases, with 12 bases between the two germline ends. Germline CDR1 reads KGHDR; CDR2 reads SFDVKD. This CDR3 comprises 15 residues.

The chain is built from TRBV7-9 and TRBJ1-1; 9 bases are shared with TRBD1. The CDR3 is 19 amino acids. Trimming took 3 bases from V and 2 from J; bases not matched to a gene: 16. CDR1 SEHNR and CDR2 FQNEAQ come from the germline V gene (reference sequence). CDR3 loop: CASSFLITQDRGLNTEAFF. CDR3 nucleotide sequence: TGTGCCAGCAGCTTCCTGATAACTCAGGACAGGGGATTAAACACTGAAGCTTTCTTT.

This chain connects TRBV27 to TRBJ2-1, with 8 bases matching TRBD2. With V trimmed by 6 bases and J by 7 bases, 2 bases remained unmatched. CDR1 MNHEY and CDR2 SMNVEV come from the germline V gene (reference sequence). The CDR3 has 12 amino acids. DNA for the CDR3: TGTGCCAGCAGAAGCGGGAGAAATGAGCAGTTCTTC. Protein sequence: CASRSGRNEQFF.

This clonotype was picked up a small number of times. CDR3 residues: CASSLLGSVGTEAFF. In nucleotides, the CDR3 is TGTGCCAGCAGTTTATTGGGCAGCGTAGGCACTGAAGCTTTCTTT. The chain combines TRBV12-3 or TRBV12-4 with TRBJ1-1; D call uncertain. This CDR3 region has 15 residues. Trimming took off 2 bases at V and 4 bases at J, with 14 bases between the two ends.

On this clonotype: The CDR3 end shows no conserved phenylalanine or tryptophan, and so a read error is likely. The chain carries TRBV5-1 and TRBJ2-5, with TRBD1 identical over 7 bases. CDR1 and CDR2 from the germline V gene are SGHRS and YFSETQ. This CDR3 is built from 14 residues. The trim removed 0 bases at V and 5 bases at J, leaving 4 bases unmatched. The CDR3 nucleotides read TGCGCCAGCAGCTTGGAGGGGGCATCCGAGACCCAGTACCTC. Translating gives CASSLEGASETQYL.

The CDR3 region has the DNA TGTGCCACCACTCGGACCCATTCCGCCGATGAGCAGTTCTTC. Its translation is CATTRTHSADEQFF. The chain combines TRBV7-2 with TRBJ2-1; unclear D gene. CDR1 is SGHTA and CDR2 is FQGNSA in the germline V gene. V lost 10 bases and J 8 bases, leaving 21 bases between the germline ends. This CDR3 contains 14 residues.

This chain links TRBV29-1 with TRBJ2-1, with TRBD2 matching over 7 bases. CDR1 is SQVTM, CDR2 ANQGSEA, per germline. V shed 6 bases, J shed 7 bases, and the junction held 12 bases outside the gene matches. The CDR3 spans 14 residues. For the CDR3, the DNA is TGCAGCGTGGGACTAACCCTCTCCTCAAATGAGCAGTTCTTC. Residues: CSVGLTLSSNEQFF.

At least ten counts were recorded for this clonotype. The CDR3 spells CASSLFGTEAFF. In nucleotides, the CDR3 is TGTGCCAGCAGTTTATTCGGGACTGAAGCTTTCTTT. This rearrangement joins TRBV12-3 or TRBV12-4 to TRBJ1-1; D is uncertain. Trimming pared 2 bases from V and 5 bases from J, leaving 6 bases between. The CDR3 runs 12 residues.

The rearrangement uses TRBV7-8 and TRBJ2-7, with D possibly TRBD2 on 5 matching bases. CDR3 size: 15 residues. The germline V gene has CDR1 SGHVS and CDR2 FQNEAQ. With 5 bases removed from V and 3 bases from J, the gap between germline ends came to 17 bases. CDR3 amino acids: CASSPVGNGGYEQYF. The CDR3, as DNA: TGTGCCAGCAGCCCCGTCGGGAATGGAGGCTACGAGCAGTACTTC. Together with reference TRBV7-8 and TRBJ2-7, the CDR3 gives the full variable domain: GAGVSQSPRYKVAKRGQDVALRCDPISGHVSLFWYQQALGQGPEFLTYFQNEAQLDKSGLPSDRFFAERPEGSVSTLKIQRTQQEDSAVYLCASSPVGNGGYEQYFGPGTRLTVT.

The genes are TRBV5-1 and TRBJ2-2; D is unclear. The germline V gene has CDR1 SGHRS and CDR2 YFSETQ. This CDR3 spans 14 amino acids. Trimming pared 4 bases from V and 6 bases from J, leaving 13 bases between. CDR3 amino acids: CASSPRSLSGELFF. The CDR3 nucleotides read TGCGCCAGCAGCCCCCGTTCCTTGTCCGGGGAGCTGTTTTTT.

This clonotype was seen more than once but under ten times. The chain has TRBV25-1 and TRBJ2-7; 9 nucleotides line up with TRBD1. Germline V gene data show CDR1 as MGHDK and CDR2 as SYGVNS. This CDR3 contains 13 residues. After removal of 7 bases from V and 5 bases from J, the junction contained 6 bases not matched to a gene. The DNA of the CDR3 is TGTGCCAGCATGACAGGGGGAAGGAACGAGCAGTACTTC. Translation gives CASMTGGRNEQYF.

As concerns this clonotype: An end of the junction does not agree with germline; a read error may underlie this. The chain recombines TRBV6-5 with TRBJ1-2; TRBD1 agrees at 7 bases. Germline CDR1 MNHEY, CDR2 SVGAGI. This CDR3 is 15 amino acids long. The CDR3 reads CAGSYYPTGFHGYTF. Written as DNA, the CDR3 is TGTGCCGGCAGTTACTATCCGACAGGGTTTCATGGCTACACCTTC.